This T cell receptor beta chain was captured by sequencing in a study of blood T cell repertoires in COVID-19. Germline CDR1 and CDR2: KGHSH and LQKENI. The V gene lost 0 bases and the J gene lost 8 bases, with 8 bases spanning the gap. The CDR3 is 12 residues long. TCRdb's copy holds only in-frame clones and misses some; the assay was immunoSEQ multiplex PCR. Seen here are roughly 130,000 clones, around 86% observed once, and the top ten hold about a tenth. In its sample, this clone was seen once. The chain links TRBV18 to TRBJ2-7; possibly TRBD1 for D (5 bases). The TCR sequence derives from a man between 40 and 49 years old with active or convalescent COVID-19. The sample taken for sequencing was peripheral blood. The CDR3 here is CASSPPDMKQYF. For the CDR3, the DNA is TGTGCCAGCTCACCACCGGACATGAAGCAGTACTTC.